This TCR beta chain was observed in a study of blood T cell repertoires in COVID-19. About the study: Sites across the United States, Italy and Spain contributed samples from acute and convalescent COVID-19.

The CDR3 runs to 14 residues. CDR1 and CDR2 (germline): SQVTM, ANQGSEA. V lost 7 bases and J lost 8; bases outside the gene matches: 9. As originally analysed: Reference gene primer amplification gave estimated nucleated cell counts. Assay: immunoSEQ multiplex PCR; the TCRdb copy retains only in-frame clones and omits some. The V and J calls and clone size are taken from that table; D and trimming were inferred from the DNA. Found here are roughly 120,000 clones, more than 75% of them singletons; the top ten hold about 2.1%. The sample consisted of peripheral blood. The sequence was collected from a woman aged 50 to 60 with acute or convalescent COVID-19. The chain employs TRBV29-1 and TRBJ2-1; 12 nucleotides align to TRBD2. The CDR3: CSARTSGDSHEQFF. The CDR3 DNA reads TGCAGCGCTAGGACTAGCGGGGACTCCCATGAGCAGTTCTTC.